A selection of T cell receptor beta chains follows, all from one sample in a study of cytomegalovirus exposure and HLA in healthy donors. TCRdb's table, derived via immunoSEQ multiplex PCR, lists solely in-frame clones and lacks some. The top ten clones hold roughly 3% of a sample with some 96,000 clones, around 64% of them seen once. Specimen: PBMCs. The receptors were sampled from a man aged 55 to 70 in good health and CMV-seronegative. The CDR3 runs from the conserved cysteine through the conserved F or W. A D gene is named only where the DNA matches it firmly. Only part of the rows carry a size: once, few, many, or a class if the clone is expanded.

j_call: TRBJ2-5
clone_size: -
v_call: TRBV28
d_call: TRBD2
cdr3_length: 17
cdr3_aa: CASSPIGLATVQETQYF
cdr3_nt: TGTGCCAGCAGTCCCATCGGACTAGCAACCGTCCAAGAGACCCAGTACTTC

j_call: TRBJ2-7
clone_size: -
v_call: TRBV18
d_call: TRBD2
cdr3_length: 14
cdr3_aa: CASSPSSGIDEQYF
cdr3_nt: TGTGCCAGCTCACCGTCTAGCGGGATCGACGAGCAGTACTTC

j_call: TRBJ1-1
clone_size: -
v_call: TRBV28
d_call: -
cdr3_length: 13
cdr3_aa: CASHSQRSTEAFF
cdr3_nt: TGTGCCAGCCACTCCCAGCGATCCACTGAAGCTTTCTTT

j_call: TRBJ2-7
clone_size: -
v_call: TRBV5-1
d_call: -
cdr3_length: 14
cdr3_aa: CASSLAGGPYEQYF
cdr3_nt: TGCGCCAGCAGCTTGGCCGGGGGACCCTACGAGCAGTACTTC

j_call: TRBJ1-3
clone_size: -
v_call: TRBV6-5
d_call: -
cdr3_length: 13
cdr3_aa: CASRTASGNTIYF
cdr3_nt: TGTGCCAGCAGGACAGCCTCTGGAAACACCATATATTTT

j_call: TRBJ2-1
clone_size: -
v_call: TRBV7-6
d_call: TRBD2
cdr3_length: 17
cdr3_aa: CASSHRGGGALYNEQFF
cdr3_nt: TGTGCCAGCAGTCATAGGGGCGGGGGGGCTCTTTACAATGAGCAGTTCTTC

j_call: TRBJ1-3
clone_size: once
v_call: TRBV6-1
d_call: TRBD1
cdr3_length: 13
cdr3_aa: CASRDRAGNTIYF
cdr3_nt: TGTGCCAGCAGGGACAGGGCTGGAAACACCATATATTTT

j_call: TRBJ1-2
clone_size: -
v_call: TRBV7-8
d_call: -
cdr3_length: 15
cdr3_aa: CASSSREDDLRGYTF
cdr3_nt: TGTGCCAGCAGCTCAAGGGAGGATGATCTGCGTGGCTACACCTTC

j_call: TRBJ1-2
clone_size: -
v_call: TRBV2
d_call: TRBD1
cdr3_length: 14
cdr3_aa: CASSWTGISHGYTF
cdr3_nt: TGTGCCAGCAGCTGGACAGGAATATCTCATGGCTACACCTTC

j_call: TRBJ2-5
clone_size: -
v_call: TRBV28
d_call: TRBD2
cdr3_length: 12
cdr3_aa: CASISGGETQYF
cdr3_nt: TGTGCCAGCATCAGCGGGGGGGAGACCCAGTACTTC

j_call: TRBJ2-5
clone_size: once
v_call: TRBV12-5
d_call: TRBD1
cdr3_length: 15
cdr3_aa: CASGLGTGGAETQYF
cdr3_nt: TGTGCTAGTGGTTTGGGGACAGGGGGCGCGGAGACCCAGTACTTC

j_call: TRBJ1-5
clone_size: few
v_call: TRBV27
d_call: TRBD1
cdr3_length: 23
cdr3_aa: CASTLSLWAGDKGTGDSNQPQHF
cdr3_nt: TGTGCCAGCACCTTATCTTTATGGGCTGGGGATAAGGGGACAGGGGATAGCAATCAGCCCCAGCATTTT

j_call: TRBJ2-5
clone_size: -
v_call: TRBV19
d_call: -
cdr3_length: 15
cdr3_aa: CASSDLGSGQETQYF
cdr3_nt: TGTGCCAGTAGTGACCTCGGGAGTGGCCAAGAGACCCAGTACTTC

j_call: TRBJ1-3
clone_size: -
v_call: TRBV28
d_call: TRBD1
cdr3_length: 14
cdr3_aa: CASRGQLARNTIYF
cdr3_nt: TGTGCCAGCAGGGGACAGTTGGCAAGAAACACCATATATTTT

j_call: TRBJ2-3
clone_size: -
v_call: TRBV5-1
d_call: -
cdr3_length: 14
cdr3_aa: CASSLQGSTDTQYF
cdr3_nt: TGCGCCAGCAGCTTGCAGGGTAGCACAGATACGCAGTATTTT

j_call: TRBJ2-3
clone_size: once
v_call: TRBV2
d_call: TRBD2
cdr3_length: 13
cdr3_aa: CASSAGGADTQYF
cdr3_nt: TGTGCCAGCAGTGCGGGGGGGGCAGATACGCAGTATTTT

j_call: TRBJ1-2
clone_size: -
v_call: TRBV5-1
d_call: -
cdr3_length: 15
cdr3_aa: CASSPVTLGGSRYTF
cdr3_nt: TGCGCCAGCAGCCCTGTGACATTAGGGGGTAGTCGCTACACCTTC

j_call: TRBJ1-3
clone_size: -
v_call: TRBV18
d_call: -
cdr3_length: 13
cdr3_aa: CASSSTEGNTIYF
cdr3_nt: TGTGCCAGCTCGTCTACAGAGGGAAACACCATATATTTT

j_call: TRBJ2-7
clone_size: -
v_call: TRBV19
d_call: TRBD2
cdr3_length: 14
cdr3_aa: CASSTSGGSYEQYF
cdr3_nt: TGTGCCAGTAGTACTAGCGGGGGTTCCTACGAGCAGTACTTC

j_call: TRBJ1-1
clone_size: -
v_call: TRBV19
d_call: TRBD1
cdr3_length: 15
cdr3_aa: CASSDPTGLYTEAFF
cdr3_nt: TGTGCCAGTAGTGACCCGACAGGGTTGTACACTGAAGCTTTCTTT

j_call: TRBJ1-6
clone_size: -
v_call: TRBV6-1
d_call: -
cdr3_length: 11
cdr3_aa: CASAQTGTLHF
cdr3_nt: TGTGCCAGCGCACAAACAGGAACCCTCCACTTT

j_call: TRBJ1-1
clone_size: -
v_call: TRBV19
d_call: -
cdr3_length: 13
cdr3_aa: CASMDTPNTEAFF
cdr3_nt: TGTGCCAGTATGGACACACCGAACACTGAAGCTTTCTTT

j_call: TRBJ2-7
clone_size: few
v_call: TRBV11-3
d_call: -
cdr3_length: 12
cdr3_aa: CASSSQDYEQYF
cdr3_nt: TGTGCCAGCAGTAGTCAGGACTACGAGCAGTACTTC

j_call: TRBJ1-1
clone_size: -
v_call: TRBV18
d_call: -
cdr3_length: 14
cdr3_aa: CASSPLLENTEAFF
cdr3_nt: TGTGCCAGCTCACCACTACTAGAGAACACTGAAGCTTTCTTT

j_call: TRBJ2-5
clone_size: -
v_call: TRBV5-4
d_call: TRBD2
cdr3_length: 16
cdr3_aa: CAGSLGLAGAEETQYF
cdr3_nt: TGTGCCGGCAGCTTAGGACTAGCGGGAGCTGAAGAGACCCAGTACTTC

j_call: TRBJ1-2
clone_size: few
v_call: TRBV30
d_call: TRBD1
cdr3_length: 17
cdr3_aa: CAWSYCDRARVNYGYTF
cdr3_nt: TGTGCCTGGAGTTATTGCGACAGGGCCCGAGTTAACTATGGCTACACCTTC

j_call: TRBJ1-1
clone_size: -
v_call: TRBV5-6
d_call: TRBD1
cdr3_length: 18
cdr3_aa: CALPGRAGTGGLRTEAFF
cdr3_nt: TGTGCCTTACCTGGGAGGGCCGGGACAGGGGGCCTACGGACTGAAGCTTTCTTT

j_call: TRBJ2-3
clone_size: -
v_call: TRBV5-4
d_call: TRBD2
cdr3_length: 14
cdr3_aa: CASSGVLAGGPQYF
cdr3_nt: TGTGCCAGCAGTGGGGTTCTAGCGGGGGGGCCCCAGTATTTT

j_call: TRBJ1-4
clone_size: few
v_call: TRBV7-9
d_call: -
cdr3_length: 15
cdr3_aa: CSSSFGSDRNEKLFF
cdr3_nt: TGTTCCAGCAGCTTTGGGTCCGACAGGAATGAAAAACTGTTTTTT

j_call: TRBJ2-1
clone_size: few
v_call: TRBV4-1
d_call: TRBD2
cdr3_length: 15
cdr3_aa: CASSPGLAGANEQFF
cdr3_nt: TGCGCCAGCAGCCCAGGACTAGCGGGGGCCAATGAGCAGTTCTTC

j_call: TRBJ1-5
clone_size: once
v_call: TRBV2
d_call: -
cdr3_length: 11
cdr3_aa: CASGFNQPQHF
cdr3_nt: TGTGCCAGCGGCTTCAATCAGCCCCAGCATTTT

j_call: TRBJ2-7
clone_size: -
v_call: TRBV10-2
d_call: TRBD2
cdr3_length: 14
cdr3_aa: CASSIGLADYEQYF
cdr3_nt: TGCGCCAGCAGTATCGGACTAGCGGACTACGAGCAGTACTTC

j_call: TRBJ2-1
clone_size: -
v_call: TRBV7-9
d_call: -
cdr3_length: 14
cdr3_aa: CSSSLLAGSNEQFF
cdr3_nt: TGTTCCAGCAGCTTACTCGCGGGAAGCAATGAGCAGTTCTTC

j_call: TRBJ2-3
clone_size: -
v_call: TRBV6-1
d_call: TRBD2
cdr3_length: 15
cdr3_aa: CASSEGLAGTDTQYF
cdr3_nt: TGTGCCAGCAGTGAGGGACTAGCGGGAACAGATACGCAGTATTTT

j_call: TRBJ1-5
clone_size: -
v_call: TRBV18
d_call: TRBD1
cdr3_length: 15
cdr3_aa: CASSPDRGRRQPQHF
cdr3_nt: TGTGCCAGCTCACCCGACAGGGGTCGACGTCAGCCCCAGCATTTT

j_call: TRBJ1-3
clone_size: few
v_call: TRBV18
d_call: -
cdr3_length: 15
cdr3_aa: CASTPQGSSGNTIYF
cdr3_nt: TGTGCCAGCACTCCCCAGGGAAGCTCTGGAAACACCATATATTTT

j_call: TRBJ2-1
clone_size: -
v_call: TRBV30
d_call: -
cdr3_length: 13
cdr3_aa: CAWSGGTYNEQFF
cdr3_nt: TGTGCCTGGAGTGGCGGGACCTACAATGAGCAGTTCTTC

j_call: TRBJ1-5
clone_size: -
v_call: TRBV5-4
d_call: -
cdr3_length: 14
cdr3_aa: CASSPGGGDQPQHF
cdr3_nt: TGTGCCAGCAGCCCGGGGGGAGGGGATCAGCCCCAGCATTTT

j_call: TRBJ2-7
clone_size: -
v_call: TRBV27
d_call: TRBD1
cdr3_length: 17
cdr3_aa: CASSQTLPGTGADEQYF
cdr3_nt: TGTGCCAGCAGCCAAACCCTCCCCGGGACAGGGGCCGACGAGCAGTACTTC

j_call: TRBJ2-5
clone_size: -
v_call: TRBV11-2
d_call: -
cdr3_length: 16
cdr3_aa: CASSPPYPTSKETQYF
cdr3_nt: TGTGCCAGCAGCCCTCCTTATCCGACTAGTAAAGAGACCCAGTACTTC

j_call: TRBJ2-4
clone_size: -
v_call: TRBV4-1
d_call: -
cdr3_length: 17
cdr3_aa: CASSQDQTGVAKNIQYF
cdr3_nt: TGCGCCAGCAGCCAAGACCAAACGGGGGTAGCCAAAAACATTCAGTACTTC

j_call: TRBJ2-7
clone_size: few
v_call: TRBV19
d_call: TRBD2
cdr3_length: 15
cdr3_aa: CASSSGLAGGEEQYF
cdr3_nt: TGTGCCAGTAGTTCGGGACTAGCGGGAGGTGAGGAGCAGTACTTC

j_call: TRBJ2-5
clone_size: -
v_call: TRBV2
d_call: TRBD1
cdr3_length: 14
cdr3_aa: CASRSDRGLETQYF
cdr3_nt: TGTGCCAGCAGATCGGACAGGGGGCTTGAGACCCAGTACTTC

j_call: TRBJ1-2
clone_size: -
v_call: TRBV5-1
d_call: -
cdr3_length: 15
cdr3_aa: CASSLAQGSVDGYTF
cdr3_nt: TGCGCCAGCAGCTTGGCCCAGGGTTCGGTTGATGGCTACACCTTC

j_call: TRBJ2-3
clone_size: few
v_call: TRBV30
d_call: -
cdr3_length: 14
cdr3_aa: CAWSVGLNTDTQYF
cdr3_nt: TGTGCCTGGAGTGTCGGACTAAACACAGATACGCAGTATTTT

j_call: TRBJ2-5
clone_size: -
v_call: TRBV27
d_call: -
cdr3_length: 17
cdr3_aa: CASSLYPTLEPQETQYF
cdr3_nt: TGTGCCAGCAGTTTATACCCGACGCTAGAGCCTCAAGAGACCCAGTACTTC

j_call: TRBJ2-6
clone_size: -
v_call: TRBV4-2
d_call: TRBD1
cdr3_length: 19
cdr3_aa: CASSQEGTGLASGANVLTF
cdr3_nt: TGTGCCAGCAGCCAAGAGGGGACAGGTTTAGCCTCAGGGGCCAACGTCCTGACTTTC

j_call: TRBJ2-2
clone_size: few
v_call: TRBV7-2
d_call: TRBD2
cdr3_length: 14
cdr3_aa: CASSTSGNTGELFF
cdr3_nt: TGTGCCAGCAGCACTAGCGGGAACACCGGGGAGCTGTTTTTT

j_call: TRBJ2-7
clone_size: -
v_call: TRBV6-1
d_call: TRBD1
cdr3_length: 15
cdr3_aa: CATQMGTGEPYEQYF
cdr3_nt: TGTGCCACGCAAATGGGGACAGGGGAACCCTACGAGCAGTACTTC

j_call: TRBJ2-5
clone_size: -
v_call: TRBV29-1
d_call: -
cdr3_length: 17
cdr3_aa: CSVEAELGGADQETQYF
cdr3_nt: TGCAGCGTTGAAGCTGAGCTGGGGGGGGCTGACCAAGAGACCCAGTACTTC

j_call: TRBJ2-5
clone_size: -
v_call: TRBV7-9
d_call: TRBD1
cdr3_length: 11
cdr3_aa: CASSLGDRTYF
cdr3_nt: TGTGCCAGCAGCTTAGGGGACAGAACGTACTTC

j_call: TRBJ2-3
clone_size: -
v_call: TRBV28
d_call: TRBD1
cdr3_length: 20
cdr3_aa: CASSPGGPGQGAFFADTQYF
cdr3_nt: TGTGCCAGCAGTCCCGGAGGTCCCGGGCAGGGGGCATTTTTCGCAGATACGCAGTATTTT

j_call: TRBJ2-2
clone_size: -
v_call: TRBV11-3
d_call: TRBD2
cdr3_length: 14
cdr3_aa: CASSRGGVGGELFF
cdr3_nt: TGTGCCAGCAGCCGGGGGGGGGTAGGCGGGGAGCTGTTTTTT

j_call: TRBJ2-3
clone_size: -
v_call: TRBV5-4
d_call: TRBD1
cdr3_length: 16
cdr3_aa: CASSSIRDRGEDTQYF
cdr3_nt: TGTGCCAGCAGCTCGATCCGGGACAGGGGAGAAGATACGCAGTATTTT